What follows are 28 T cell receptor beta chains derived from one specimen sequenced in a study of shared clonotypes between healthy human individuals. Some clones are missing from TCRdb's copy, which holds only in-frame ones; the method was immunoSEQ multiplex PCR. The sample lists over 2 million clones, approximately 95% occurring once. Terminally differentiated effector memory CD45RA+ cells were excluded from the naive CD8 cells, which were CD45RO-negative and positively selected for CCR7. Input material: naive CD8+ T cells sorted from blood. The receptor set was obtained from a man between 18 and 29 years old in good health.

J is TRBJ1-3 and V is TRBV6-6; unclear D gene. This CDR3 comprises 14 residues. V shed 5 bases and J shed 0 bases, with 8 bases lying between them. Germline V gene lookup returns CDR1 MNHNY and CDR2 SVGAGI (reference sequence). The CDR3 loop is CASSDGYSGNTIYF. In DNA form, the CDR3 reads TGTGCCAGCAGTGACGGTTACTCTGGAAACACCATATATTTT.

The DNA of the CDR3 is TGTGCCTGGTCCTGGGGTACAGACCAAGAGACCCAGTACTTC. Residues: CAWSWGTDQETQYF. The V gene is TRBV30, the J gene TRBJ2-5; D gene unclear. The CDR3 runs 14 residues. Germline lookup yields CDR1 GTSNPN and CDR2 SVGIG (reference sequence). The V and J ends lost 5 bases and 0 bases respectively, with 13 bases between them.

The CDR3 is CAISDSSSAGETQYF. CDR3 nucleotide sequence: TGTGCCATCAGTGATTCCAGTAGTGCGGGAGAGACCCAGTACTTC. V and J are TRBV10-3 and TRBJ2-5; maybe TRBD2 (5 bases). The CDR3 consists of 15 residues. V lost 3 bases and J 4 bases, leaving 15 bases between the germline ends. CDR1 and CDR2 from the germline V gene are ENHRY and SYGVKD.

This clone was counted a single time. The V and J genes are TRBV7-9 and TRBJ2-1, with 9 positions matching TRBD1. Germline loops: CDR1 SEHNR, CDR2 FQNEAQ (reference sequence). This CDR3 has 14 residues. V shed 7 bases, J shed 6 bases, and the junction held 7 bases outside the gene matches. The chain's CDR3 is CASTIRDRVNEQFF. As DNA, the CDR3 is TGTGCCAGCACAATTCGGGACAGGGTCAATGAGCAGTTCTTC.

The V gene is TRBV7-6, the J gene TRBJ2-7; 7 bases fit TRBD2. The CDR3 runs 16 residues. V gave up 4 bases and J gave up 2 bases; unmatched junction bases: 11. In germline, CDR1 is SGHVS, CDR2 FNYEAQ. Here the CDR3 reads CASSSSPGTNPYEQYF. In DNA, the CDR3 is TGTGCCAGCAGCTCGAGCCCCGGGACTAACCCCTACGAGCAGTACTTC.

The table lists this clone with a count of one. The same CDR3 arises from other DNA sequences in this sample as well. The chain uses TRBV27 and TRBJ2-7; perhaps TRBD2 as D (7 bases). This CDR3 is 14 amino acids long. The V and J ends lost 3 bases and 4 bases respectively, with 13 bases between them. The germline gives CDR1 MNHEY, CDR2 SMNVEV (reference sequence). The CDR3 region is CASSFVGGQYEQYF. The CDR3 DNA follows: TGTGCCAGCAGTTTTGTGGGGGGGCAATACGAGCAGTACTTC.

The chain combines TRBV10-2 with TRBJ2-3; 10 bases align to TRBD2. The germline gives CDR1 WSHSY, CDR2 SAAADI. The ends lost 3 bases at V and 1 base at J; junction bases unmatched: 4. The CDR3 loop spans 16 amino acids. The CDR3 coding sequence is TGCGCCAGCAGTGACTTAGCGGGGGGAGGCACAGATACGCAGTATTTT. Protein product: CASSDLAGGGTDTQYF.

The table lists this clone with a count of one. The chain recombines TRBV19 with TRBJ2-3; 11 nucleotides align to TRBD2. Per germline, CDR1 LNHDA and CDR2 SQIVND (reference sequence). V shed 2 bases and J 0 bases; nucleotides not matched to a gene: 7. The CDR3 totals 18 residues. The CDR3 protein is CASSISLAGGPSTDTQYF. The CDR3 bases are TGTGCCAGTAGTATAAGTCTAGCGGGAGGCCCTAGCACAGATACGCAGTATTTT.

There are a few counts of this clone. This sequence joins TRBV2 and TRBJ1-6; a weak D match, TRBD1 (5 bases). The ends were cut back, 4 bases at V and 7 bases at J, with 11 bases in the middle. The CDR3 loop spans 14 amino acids. Germline V lookup: CDR1 SNHLY, CDR2 FYNNEI. CDR3 region: CASSVGDSNSPLHF. CDR3 sequence (DNA): TGTGCCAGCAGTGTCGGCGACAGCAATTCACCCCTCCACTTT.

The rearrangement uses TRBV6-6 and TRBJ2-1; 9 nucleotides line up with TRBD2. The CDR3 length is 13 residues. The J segment lost 6 bases and the V segment lost 4 bases, leaving 1 base of the junction unmatched. Looked up from germline, CDR1 is MNHNY and CDR2 is SVGAGI (reference sequence). The CDR3 DNA sequence: TGTGCCAGCAGTTTACTAGCGGGCAATGAGCAGTTCTTC. Its translation is CASSLLAGNEQFF.

On this clone: At the DNA level, this CDR3 is encoded by other sequences in the same sample as well. The V call is TRBV30, the J call TRBJ2-5; TRBD1 agrees at 10 bases. This CDR3 is built from 14 residues. CDR1 is GTSNPN and CDR2 is SVGIG in the germline V gene (reference sequence). After removal of 0 bases from V and 3 bases from J, the junction contained 1 base not matched to a gene. Written as DNA, the CDR3 is TGTGCCTGGAGTGTGGGGACAGGGGAAGAGACCCAGTACTTC. Its translation is CAWSVGTGEETQYF.

This chain uses TRBV30 with TRBJ2-5; TRBD1 matches 7 bases. The trim removed 2 bases at V and 1 base at J, leaving 4 bases unmatched. The CDR3 has 14 residues. CDR1 is GTSNPN and CDR2 is SVGIG in the germline V gene (reference sequence). This chain's CDR3 is CAWSRRDSQETQYF. The CDR3 coding sequence is TGTGCCTGGAGTCGCCGGGACAGCCAAGAGACCCAGTACTTC.

This chain uses TRBV11-3 with TRBJ2-5; 9 bases map to TRBD1. Germline CDR1 reads SGHNT; CDR2 reads YENEEA. Unmatched junction bases numbered 6, after V lost 5 bases and J lost 5 bases. The CDR3 runs to 14 residues. CDR3 amino acids: CASSPRTGDETQYF. In nucleotides, the CDR3 is TGTGCCAGCAGCCCCCGGACAGGGGACGAGACCCAGTACTTC.

CDR3: CASSSIAAGVFEKLFF. DNA of the CDR3: TGTGCCAGCTCATCAATCGCGGCGGGGGTCTTTGAAAAACTGTTTTTT. The V and J genes are TRBV18 and TRBJ1-4; D might be TRBD1 (5 bases). V was pared by 5 bases and J by 7 bases, with 20 bases between. There are 16 residues in the CDR3. Germline values: CDR1 KGHSH, CDR2 LQKENI. Looking up the rest from reference TRBV18 and TRBJ1-4 gives the full variable domain: NAGVMQNPRHLVRRRGQEARLRCSPMKGHSHVYWYRQLPEEGLKFMVYLQKENIIDESGMPKERFSAEFPKEGPSILRIQQVVRGDSAAYFCASSSIAAGVFEKLFFGSGTQLSVL.

About this clone: The junction departs from the called germline gene at one end, perhaps through a read error. The gene calls are TRBV29-1 and TRBJ2-1; 11 positions agree with TRBD1. This CDR3 region has 10 residues. Germline assignment: CDR1 SQVTM and CDR2 ANQGSEA. CDR3 nucleotide sequence: TGCAGCGTCTGGGGACAGGGGGAAATCTTC. Translation gives CSVWGQGEIF.

This clone was counted a few times. This sample also contains other DNA sequences that code for the same CDR3. The CDR3 protein is CASSLNTGELFF. The CDR3 DNA reads as TGTGCCAGCAGCTTGAACACCGGGGAGCTGTTTTTT. The V call is TRBV5-6, the J call TRBJ2-2; D ambiguous. V shed 1 base and J shed 2 bases, with 0 bases lying between them. From germline, CDR1 is SGHDT and CDR2 YYEEEE. There are 12 residues in the CDR3.

The rearrangement uses TRBV7-9 and TRBJ1-2; D is ambiguous. The germline gives CDR1 SEHNR, CDR2 FQNEAQ (reference sequence). Trimming cost V 5 bases and J 0 bases, with 4 bases left between them. This CDR3 contains 12 residues. The CDR3 is CASSGTNYGYTF. CDR3 in DNA: TGTGCCAGCAGCGGCACTAACTATGGCTACACCTTC. The full variable domain, rest sourced from reference TRBV7-9 and TRBJ1-2, is DTGVSQNPRHKITKRGQNVTFRCDPISEHNRLYWYRQTLGQGPEFLTYFQNEAQLEKSRLLSDRFSAERPKGSFSTLEIQRTEQGDSAMYLCASSGTNYGYTFGSGTRLTVV.

The genes are TRBV4-3 and TRBJ1-2, with D hard to call. Germline CDR1 and CDR2: LGHNA and YSLEER. The CDR3 contains 13 residues. Trimming stripped 3 bases from V and 3 bases from J, with 8 bases between. The CDR3 DNA sequence: TGCGCCAGCAGCCAGGCTGTGGACTATGGCTACACCTTC. This translates into CASSQAVDYGYTF.

The chain uses TRBV6-5 and TRBJ2-2, with D hard to call. The CDR3 sequence is 13 residues long. Trimming removed 2 bases from V and 8 bases from J, with 9 bases in between. Germline V gene data show CDR1 as MNHEY and CDR2 as SVGAGI. Here the CDR3 reads CASSYTTSGELFF. For the CDR3, the DNA is TGTGCCAGCAGTTACACCACCTCGGGGGAGCTGTTTTTT.

This chain links TRBV13 with TRBJ2-2; D ambiguous. V was clipped by 5 bases and J by 1 base, with 5 bases between them. The CDR3 length is 13 residues. Germline V gives CDR1 PRHDT, CDR2 FYEKMQ (reference sequence). The CDR3 nucleotides read TGTGCCAGCAGCCCCCAGAACACCGGGGAGCTGTTTTTT. This codes for CASSPQNTGELFF.

This clone has only one observation. The V and J genes are TRBV7-9 and TRBJ2-3, with a possible D match to TRBD2 (6 bases). CDR3 length: 15 amino acids. Trimming stripped 0 bases from V and 3 bases from J, with 10 bases between. Germline loops: CDR1 SEHNR, CDR2 FQNEAQ (reference sequence). The CDR3 region has the DNA TGTGCCAGCAGCTTAGCGGCGCGGGATACAGATACGCAGTATTTT. As protein: CASSLAARDTDTQYF.

This sequence joins TRBV20-1 and TRBJ2-7; tentatively, D is TRBD1 (5 bases). The V end lost 4 bases, the J end lost 2 bases, and 6 bases lay between the germline ends. This CDR3 comprises 11 residues. From germline, CDR1 is DFQATT and CDR2 SNEGSKA (reference sequence). CDR3 nucleotide sequence: TGCAGTGCTAAACAGGCCTACGAGCAGTACTTC. This gives the protein CSAKQAYEQYF.

The rearrangement links TRBV10-3 to TRBJ2-7; 8 nucleotides agree with TRBD2. In germline, CDR1 is ENHRY, CDR2 SYGVKD. The CDR3 extends over 14 amino acids. J was trimmed by 1 base and V by 6 bases; bases with no gene match: 5. The CDR3, as DNA: TGTGCCATCAGCGATGTAGCGGGGTCCTACGAGCAGTACTTC. Translating it yields CAISDVAGSYEQYF.

The chain links TRBV11-2 to TRBJ1-6, with D unclear. The CDR3 length is 14 residues. V was trimmed by 4 bases and J by 7 bases, leaving 11 bases between them. Germline V gives CDR1 SGHAT, CDR2 FQNNGV. CDR3 sequence reads: CASSWMGPNSPLHF. The CDR3 DNA follows: TGTGCCAGCAGCTGGATGGGCCCGAATTCACCCCTCCACTTT.

This chain joins TRBV20-1 and TRBJ1-1; no reliable D call. The CDR3 contains 10 residues. Trimming took off 3 bases at V and 7 bases at J, with 6 bases between the two ends. The germline V gene has CDR1 DFQATT and CDR2 SNEGSKA (reference sequence). The CDR3 loop reads CSASPREAFF. The CDR3 DNA reads as TGCAGTGCTAGTCCCCGTGAAGCTTTCTTT.

Concerning this clone: The same CDR3 also results from other DNA sequences found in this sample. The chain couples TRBV19 to TRBJ1-1; tentative D call: TRBD1 (5 bases). V lost 3 bases and J lost 1, with 6 bases in between. Germline V gives CDR1 LNHDA, CDR2 SQIVND (reference sequence). The CDR3 consists of 13 residues. The CDR3 nucleotides are TGTGCCAGTAGTATCACAGGGAACACTGAAGCTTTCTTT. It codes for CASSITGNTEAFF.

The rearrangement joins TRBV21-1 to TRBJ2-1; TRBD2, the D gene given by the table, was not confirmed from the DNA. TRBV21-1 constitutes a pseudogene. CDR3 length equals 9 residues. CDR3 protein: CASSPRQFF. CDR3 DNA sequence: TGTGCCAGCAGCCCCCGGCAGTTCTTC.

The rearrangement joins TRBV18 to TRBJ1-1, with a weak D call TRBD1 (6 bases). The germline CDR1 and CDR2 sequences are KGHSH and LQKENI. The V gene lost 3 bases and the J gene lost 7 bases, with 18 bases spanning the gap. The CDR3 loop spans 15 amino acids. The CDR3 DNA reads as TGTGCCAGCTCACCTTTACAACAGGGTATTTTTGAAGCTTTCTTT. This sequence encodes CASSPLQQGIFEAFF.